This is a list of T cell receptor beta chains from one sample in a study of spatial heterogeneity in lung cancer. TCRdb fed the 5' RACE reads into MiXCR, producing one record per CDR3 protein. Among tens of thousands of distinct CDR3 sequences listed, 15% to 20% were seen once. The specimen was PBMCs, collected at surgery. Every receptor here comes from a male donor with early-stage non-small cell lung cancer. The CDR3 runs from the conserved cysteine through the conserved F or W. A D gene is named only where the DNA matches it firmly. Not every row has a clone size; where given, it reads once, few, many or a size class.

CDR3aa,CDR3nt,j_gene,abundance,v_gene,len,d_gene
CASSQETGARTF,TGTGCCAGCAGCCAGGAGACAGGGGCCCGCACCTTC,TRBJ1-2,NA,TRBV7-9,12,TRBD1
CSARDPGRWTQYF,TGCAGTGCTAGAGACCCAGGGCGGTGGACGCAGTATTTT,TRBJ2-3,NA,TRBV20-1,13,NA
CATSEPGTLAYEQFF,TGTGCCACCAGTGAACCCGGGACTCTAGCCTATGAGCAGTTCTTC,TRBJ2-1,NA,TRBV24-1,15,NA
CSGERPGDRQETQYF,TGCAGTGGCGAGAGACCCGGTGACAGGCAAGAGACCCAGTACTTC,TRBJ2-5,NA,TRBV20-1,15,NA
CSVSGVGMETQYF,TGCAGCGTTAGCGGAGTGGGTATGGAGACCCAGTACTTC,TRBJ2-5,few,TRBV29-1,13,NA
CASSLSPQNTEAFF,TGTGCCAGCAGTTTGAGTCCTCAGAACACTGAAGCTTTCTTT,TRBJ1-1,many,TRBV27,14,NA
CSAVGSRLNTEAFF,TGCAGTGCTGTGGGATCCAGACTGAACACTGAAGCTTTCTTT,TRBJ1-1,few,TRBV20-1,14,NA
CASSQELWTAAYEQYF,TGTGCCAGCAGCCAAGAGTTATGGACGGCAGCCTACGAGCAGTACTTC,TRBJ2-7,many,TRBV3-1,16,NA
CASSLSGTDYGYTF,TGTGCCAGCAGTTTATCGGGCACGGACTATGGCTACACCTTC,TRBJ1-2,NA,TRBV27,14,NA
CSARGRRGYYEQFF,TGCAGTGCTAGAGGCCGCAGGGGGTACTATGAGCAGTTCTTC,TRBJ2-1,few,TRBV20-1,14,TRBD1
CASSKGDEAFF,TGTGCCAGCAGCAAAGGAGATGAAGCTTTCTTT,TRBJ1-1,few,TRBV21-1,11,NA
CASSTSSGRIHEQYF,TGTGCCAGCAGTACCTCTAGCGGGAGAATCCACGAGCAGTACTTC,TRBJ2-7,NA,TRBV28,15,TRBD2
CSARTRGTTDTQYF,TGCAGTGCAAGGACTAGGGGAACGACAGATACGCAGTATTTT,TRBJ2-3,NA,TRBV20-1,14,TRBD2
CASSPPFRGSRNNEQFF,TGTGCCAGCAGCCCTCCCTTCAGGGGCTCACGTAACAATGAGCAGTTCTTC,TRBJ2-1,many,TRBV7-9,17,NA
CASSYMQGLASYQETQYF,TGTGCCAGCAGTTATATGCAGGGACTAGCGTCTTACCAAGAGACCCAGTACTTC,TRBJ2-5,NA,TRBV6-2/TRBV6-3,18,TRBD2
CASSLQSGETQYF,TGCGCCAGCAGCTTGCAGTCAGGGGAGACCCAGTACTTC,TRBJ2-5,NA,TRBV5-1,13,NA
CASSLRGAPGTEAFF,TGTGCCAGCAGCTTACGGGGGGCGCCGGGCACTGAAGCTTTCTTT,TRBJ1-1,NA,TRBV7-6,15,NA
CASSRAGGAGVSNEQFF,TGTGCCAGCAGCCGTGCGGGAGGAGCGGGAGTGTCGAATGAGCAGTTCTTC,TRBJ2-1,once,TRBV6-5,17,TRBD2
CASGTGYTEAFF,TGCGCCAGCGGGACAGGGTACACTGAAGCTTTCTTT,TRBJ1-1,many,TRBV5-1,12,TRBD1
CASSHGTSGSWNEQFF,TGTGCCAGCAGCCATGGGACTAGCGGGAGTTGGAATGAGCAGTTCTTC,TRBJ2-1,few,TRBV5-4,16,TRBD2
CASSSRASYGYTF,TGTGCCAGCAGCAGCCGGGCCTCCTATGGCTACACCTTC,TRBJ1-2,many,TRBV4-2,13,NA
CASSTGLAGESTDTQYF,TGTGCCAGCAGCACGGGACTAGCGGGGGAGAGCACAGATACGCAGTATTTT,TRBJ2-3,many,TRBV11-2,17,TRBD2
CASSLMGGTSYEQYF,TGTGCCAGCAGCTTAATGGGGGGAACCTCCTACGAGCAGTACTTC,TRBJ2-7,many,TRBV7-9,15,NA
CASSWDVNSPLHF,TGTGCCAGCAGTTGGGACGTAAATTCACCCCTCCACTTT,TRBJ1-6,NA,TRBV6-5,13,NA
CASSFEGSAEAFF,TGTGCCAGCAGTTTCGAGGGAAGTGCTGAAGCTTTCTTT,TRBJ1-1,NA,TRBV27,13,NA
CASSPPGGGGDIQYF,TGTGCCAGCAGCCCCCCCGGGGGAGGAGGGGACATTCAGTACTTC,TRBJ2-4,many,TRBV5-4,15,NA
CASSRPSGNYGYTF,TGTGCCAGCAGTCGCCCCTCAGGGAATTATGGCTACACCTTC,TRBJ1-2,few,TRBV28,14,NA
CSAVPVNTEAFF,TGCAGCGCCGTCCCAGTGAACACTGAAGCTTTCTTT,TRBJ1-1,few,TRBV29-1,12,NA
CASSQPKGNTGELFF,TGCGCCAGCAGCCAACCCAAGGGGAACACCGGGGAGCTGTTTTTT,TRBJ2-2,few,TRBV4-1,15,NA
CASSSVSHQPQHF,TGTGCCAGCAGCTCAGTGAGCCATCAGCCCCAGCATTTT,TRBJ1-5,many,TRBV7-9,13,NA
CASRVPPGALHF,TGCGCCAGCAGGGTTCCGCCGGGGGCCCTCCACTTT,TRBJ1-6,few,TRBV5-1,12,NA
CASGQGRQETQYF,TGTGCCAGCGGACAGGGTCGCCAAGAGACCCAGTACTTC,TRBJ2-5,many,TRBV11-1,13,TRBD1
CASSPVGSDGDTQYF,TGTGCCAGCTCACCAGTAGGGTCCGATGGGGATACGCAGTATTTT,TRBJ2-3,NA,TRBV18,15,NA
CARSLGITGELFF,TGTGCCAGGAGTCTAGGTATCACCGGGGAGCTGTTTTTT,TRBJ2-2,NA,TRBV6-5,13,NA
CASSPSQGRGYTF,TGTGCCAGCAGTCCCTCGCAGGGCCGAGGCTACACCTTC,TRBJ1-2,few,TRBV27,13,NA
CASSFPDIGYSNQPQHF,TGTGCCAGCAGTTTCCCGGACATCGGATATAGCAATCAGCCCCAGCATTTT,TRBJ1-5,NA,TRBV27,17,NA
CASSLGLAGLSGDTQYF,TGTGCCAGCAGCTTGGGACTAGCGGGGCTTTCTGGAGATACGCAGTATTTT,TRBJ2-3,few,TRBV7-2,17,TRBD2
CASSHDLETQYF,TGTGCCAGCAGTCACGACTTGGAGACCCAGTACTTC,TRBJ2-5,NA,TRBV27,12,NA
CSAKPGVVFPEAFF,TGCAGTGCTAAACCAGGGGTCGTGTTCCCTGAAGCTTTCTTT,TRBJ1-1,many,TRBV20-1,14,NA
CSASLAGVAGELFF,TGCAGTGCTTCCCTAGCGGGAGTGGCCGGGGAGCTGTTTTTT,TRBJ2-2,few,TRBV20-1,14,TRBD2
CASSQGGGDGNQPQHF,TGTGCCAGCAGCCAAGGTGGAGGGGATGGCAATCAGCCCCAGCATTTT,TRBJ1-5,few,TRBV4-2,16,NA